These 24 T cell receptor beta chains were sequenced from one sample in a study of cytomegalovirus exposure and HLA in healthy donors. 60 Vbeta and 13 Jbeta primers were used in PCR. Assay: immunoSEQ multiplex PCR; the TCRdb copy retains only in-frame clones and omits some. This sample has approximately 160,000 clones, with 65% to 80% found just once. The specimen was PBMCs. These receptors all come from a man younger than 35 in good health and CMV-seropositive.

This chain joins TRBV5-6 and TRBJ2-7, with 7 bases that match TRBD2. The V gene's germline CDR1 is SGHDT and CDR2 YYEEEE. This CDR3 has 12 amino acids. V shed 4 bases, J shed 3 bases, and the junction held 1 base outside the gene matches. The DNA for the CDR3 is TGTGCCAGCAGCAGGGAGGGCTACGAGCAGTACGTC. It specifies CASSREGYEQYV.

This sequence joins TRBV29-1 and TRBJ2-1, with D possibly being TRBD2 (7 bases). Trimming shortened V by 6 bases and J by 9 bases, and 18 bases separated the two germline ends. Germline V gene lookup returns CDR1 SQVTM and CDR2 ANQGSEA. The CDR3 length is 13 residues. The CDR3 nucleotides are TGCAGCGTGGACGAGGGGGGGGCCGGTGAGCAGTTCTTC. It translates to CSVDEGGAGEQFF.

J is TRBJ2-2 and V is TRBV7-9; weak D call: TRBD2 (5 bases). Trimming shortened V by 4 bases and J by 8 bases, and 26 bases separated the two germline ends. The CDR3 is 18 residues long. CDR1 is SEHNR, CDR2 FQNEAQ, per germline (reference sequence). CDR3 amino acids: CASSSEAGRITSMGELFF. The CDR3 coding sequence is TGTGCCAGCAGCTCGGAGGCAGGACGGATAACTTCAATGGGGGAGCTGTTTTTT.

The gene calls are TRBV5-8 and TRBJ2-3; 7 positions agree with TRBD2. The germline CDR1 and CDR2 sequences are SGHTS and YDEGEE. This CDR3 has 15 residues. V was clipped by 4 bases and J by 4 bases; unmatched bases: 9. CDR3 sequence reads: CASSPPRGVADTQYF. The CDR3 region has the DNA TGTGCCAGCAGCCCCCCCCGGGGGGTGGCAGATACGCAGTATTTT.

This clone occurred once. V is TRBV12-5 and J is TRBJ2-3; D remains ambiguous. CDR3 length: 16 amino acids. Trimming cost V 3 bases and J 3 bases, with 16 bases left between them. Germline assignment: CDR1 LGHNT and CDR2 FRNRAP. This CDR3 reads CASGLGVTATTDTQYF. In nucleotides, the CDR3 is TGTGCTAGTGGTTTAGGAGTTACGGCGACTACAGATACGCAGTATTTT. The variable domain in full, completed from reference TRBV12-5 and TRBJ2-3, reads DARVTQTPRHKVTEMGQEVTMRCQPILGHNTVFWYRQTMMQGLELLAYFRNRAPLDDSGMPKDRFSAEMPDATLATLKIQPSEPRDSAVYFCASGLGVTATTDTQYFGPGTRLTVL.

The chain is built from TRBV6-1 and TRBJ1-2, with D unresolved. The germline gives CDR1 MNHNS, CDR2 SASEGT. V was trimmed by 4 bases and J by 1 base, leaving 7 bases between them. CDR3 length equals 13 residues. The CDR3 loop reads CASSAGVNYGYTF. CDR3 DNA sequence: TGTGCCAGCAGTGCGGGAGTTAACTATGGCTACACCTTC.

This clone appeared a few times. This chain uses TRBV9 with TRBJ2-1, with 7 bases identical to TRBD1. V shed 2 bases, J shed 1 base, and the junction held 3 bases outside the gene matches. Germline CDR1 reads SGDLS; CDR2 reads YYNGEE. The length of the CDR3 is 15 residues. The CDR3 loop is CASSVTTGSYNEQFF. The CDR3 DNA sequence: TGTGCCAGCAGCGTTACGACAGGGTCCTACAATGAGCAGTTCTTC.

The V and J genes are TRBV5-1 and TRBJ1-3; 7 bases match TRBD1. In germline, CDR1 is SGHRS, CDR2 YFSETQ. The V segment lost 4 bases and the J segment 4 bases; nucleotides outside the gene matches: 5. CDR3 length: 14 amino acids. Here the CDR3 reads CASSPTGSGNTIYF. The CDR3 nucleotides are TGCGCCAGCAGCCCGACAGGGTCCGGAAACACCATATATTTT.

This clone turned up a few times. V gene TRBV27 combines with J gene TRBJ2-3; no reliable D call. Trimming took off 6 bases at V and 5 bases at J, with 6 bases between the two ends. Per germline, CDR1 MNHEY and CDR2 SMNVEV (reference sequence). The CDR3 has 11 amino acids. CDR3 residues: CASRLQDTQYF. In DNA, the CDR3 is TGTGCCAGCAGACTCCAAGATACGCAGTATTTT.

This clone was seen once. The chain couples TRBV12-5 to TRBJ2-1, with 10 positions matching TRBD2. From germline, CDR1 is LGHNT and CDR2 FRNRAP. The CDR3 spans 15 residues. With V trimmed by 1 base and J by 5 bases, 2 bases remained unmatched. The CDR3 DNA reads TGTGCTAGTGGTTTGGGGACTAGCGGTAACAATGAGCAGTTCTTC. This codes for CASGLGTSGNNEQFF.

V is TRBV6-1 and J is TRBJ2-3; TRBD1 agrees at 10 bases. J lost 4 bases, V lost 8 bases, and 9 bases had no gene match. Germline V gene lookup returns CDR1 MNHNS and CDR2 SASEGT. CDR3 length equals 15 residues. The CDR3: CASSSGTGVSDTQYF. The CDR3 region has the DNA TGTGCCAGCTCATCCGGGACAGGGGTTTCAGATACGCAGTATTTT.

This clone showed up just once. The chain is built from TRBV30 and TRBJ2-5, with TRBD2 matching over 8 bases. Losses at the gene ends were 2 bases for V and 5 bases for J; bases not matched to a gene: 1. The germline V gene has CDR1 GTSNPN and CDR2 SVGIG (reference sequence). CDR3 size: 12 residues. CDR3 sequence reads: CAWSLAGETQYF. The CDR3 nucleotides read TGTGCCTGGAGTTTAGCGGGGGAGACCCAGTACTTC.

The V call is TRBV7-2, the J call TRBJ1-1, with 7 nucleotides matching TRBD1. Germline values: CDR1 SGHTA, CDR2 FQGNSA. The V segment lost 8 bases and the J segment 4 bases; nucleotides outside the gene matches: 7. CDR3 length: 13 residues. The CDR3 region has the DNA TGTGCCAGCGTAGGGCAGGGGGTCACTGAAGCTTTCTTT. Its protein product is CASVGQGVTEAFF.

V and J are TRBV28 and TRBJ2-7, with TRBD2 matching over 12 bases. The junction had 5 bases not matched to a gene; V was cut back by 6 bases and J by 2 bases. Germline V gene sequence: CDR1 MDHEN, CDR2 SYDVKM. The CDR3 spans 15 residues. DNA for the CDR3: TGTGCCAGCAGGCCAACTAGCGGGAGGCCCTACGAGCAGTACGTC. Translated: CASRPTSGRPYEQYV.

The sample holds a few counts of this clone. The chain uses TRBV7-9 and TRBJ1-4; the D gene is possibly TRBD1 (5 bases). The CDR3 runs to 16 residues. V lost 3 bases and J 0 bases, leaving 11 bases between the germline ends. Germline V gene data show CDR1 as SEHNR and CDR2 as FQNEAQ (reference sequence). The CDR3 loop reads CASSLQGSATNEKLFF. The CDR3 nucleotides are TGTGCCAGCAGCTTGCAGGGTTCAGCAACTAATGAAAAACTGTTTTTT.

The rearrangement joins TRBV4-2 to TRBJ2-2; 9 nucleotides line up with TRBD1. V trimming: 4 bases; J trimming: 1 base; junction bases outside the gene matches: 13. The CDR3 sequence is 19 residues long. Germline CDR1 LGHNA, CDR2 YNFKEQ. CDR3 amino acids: CASSPFKYRGPLNTGELFF. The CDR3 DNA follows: TGTGCCAGCAGCCCGTTTAAGTACAGGGGGCCCTTGAACACCGGGGAGCTGTTTTTT.

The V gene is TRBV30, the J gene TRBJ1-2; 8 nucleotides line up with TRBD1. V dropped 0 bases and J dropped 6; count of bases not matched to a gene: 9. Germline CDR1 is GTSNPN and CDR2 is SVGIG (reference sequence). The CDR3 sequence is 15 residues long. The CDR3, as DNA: TGTGCCTGGAGTGTACGGGTCGGACAGGGTGATGGCTACACCTTC. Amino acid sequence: CAWSVRVGQGDGYTF. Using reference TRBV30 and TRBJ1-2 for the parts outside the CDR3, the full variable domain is SQTIHQWPATLVQPVGSPLSLECTVEGTSNPNLYWYRQAAGRGLQLLFYSVGIGQISSEVPQNLSASRPQDRQFILSSKKLLLSDSGFYLCAWSVRVGQGDGYTFGSGTRLTVV.

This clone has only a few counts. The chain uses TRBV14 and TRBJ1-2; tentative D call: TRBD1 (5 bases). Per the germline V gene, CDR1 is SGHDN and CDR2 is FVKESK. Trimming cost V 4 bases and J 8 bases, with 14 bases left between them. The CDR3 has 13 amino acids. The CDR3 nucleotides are TGTGCCAGCAGCCCCGTCCGGGGGACCGGCTACACCTTC. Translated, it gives CASSPVRGTGYTF.

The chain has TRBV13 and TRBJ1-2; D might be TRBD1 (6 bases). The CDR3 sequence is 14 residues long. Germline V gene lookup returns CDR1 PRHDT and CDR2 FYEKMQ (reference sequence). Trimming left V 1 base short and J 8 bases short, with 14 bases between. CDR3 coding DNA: TGTGCCAGCAGCTTAGTATTGGGGGCAGGGGGCTACACCTTC. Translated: CASSLVLGAGGYTF. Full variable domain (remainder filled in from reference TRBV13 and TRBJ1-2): AAGVIQSPRHLIKEKRETATLKCYPIPRHDTVYWYQQGPGQDPQFLISFYEKMQSDKGSIPDRFSAQQFSDYHSELNMSSLELGDSALYFCASSLVLGAGGYTFGSGTRLTVV.

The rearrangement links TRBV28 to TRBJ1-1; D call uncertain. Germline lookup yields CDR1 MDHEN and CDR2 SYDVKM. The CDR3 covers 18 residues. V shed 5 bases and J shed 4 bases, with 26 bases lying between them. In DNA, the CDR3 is TGTGCCAGCAGTCCCTTCGTGGGCCTCGACCCGGTGGGCACTGAAGCTTTCTTT. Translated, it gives CASSPFVGLDPVGTEAFF.

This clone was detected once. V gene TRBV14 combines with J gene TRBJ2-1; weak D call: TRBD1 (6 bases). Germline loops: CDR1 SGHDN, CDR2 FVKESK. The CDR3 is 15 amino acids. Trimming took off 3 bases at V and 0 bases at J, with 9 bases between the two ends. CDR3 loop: CASSQRGSSYNEQFF. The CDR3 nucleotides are TGTGCCAGCAGCCAGAGGGGGAGCTCCTACAATGAGCAGTTCTTC.

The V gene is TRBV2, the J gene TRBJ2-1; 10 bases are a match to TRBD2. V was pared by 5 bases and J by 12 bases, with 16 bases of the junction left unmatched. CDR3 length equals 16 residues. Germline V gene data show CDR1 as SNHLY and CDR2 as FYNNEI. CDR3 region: CASSPGVAGGLIGQFF. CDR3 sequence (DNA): TGTGCCAGCAGTCCCGGGGTAGCGGGGGGACTAATTGGGCAGTTCTTC. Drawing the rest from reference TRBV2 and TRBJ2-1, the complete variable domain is EPEVTQTPSHQVTQMGQEVILRCVPISNHLYFYWYRQILGQKVEFLVSFYNNEISEKSEIFDDQFSVERPDGSNFTLKIRSTKLEDSAMYFCASSPGVAGGLIGQFFGPGTRLTVL.

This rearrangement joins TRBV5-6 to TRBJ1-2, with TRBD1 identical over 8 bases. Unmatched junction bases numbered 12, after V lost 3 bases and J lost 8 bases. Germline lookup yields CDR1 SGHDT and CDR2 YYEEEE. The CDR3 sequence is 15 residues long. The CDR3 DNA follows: TGTGCCAGCAGCTACACGGACAGGGTGGTAGTAGGCTACACCTTC. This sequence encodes CASSYTDRVVVGYTF. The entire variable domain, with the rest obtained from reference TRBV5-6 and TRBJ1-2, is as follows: DAGVTQSPTHLIKTRGQQVTLRCSPKSGHDTVSWYQQALGQGPQFIFQYYEEEERQRGNFPDRFSGHQFPNYSSELNVNALLLGDSALYLCASSYTDRVVVGYTFGSGTRLTVV.

The CDR3, as DNA: TGTGCCAGCAGTGAACTACAGGGGGTCATGAACACTGAAGCTTTCTTT. Its translation: CASSELQGVMNTEAFF. The chain uses TRBV6-1 and TRBJ1-1; 8 bases are a match to TRBD1. The CDR3 covers 16 residues. The V segment lost 2 bases and the J segment 0 bases; nucleotides outside the gene matches: 5. The germline V gene encodes CDR1 MNHNS and CDR2 SASEGT.